This TCR beta chain emerged from a study of T-cell reconstitution after alpha-beta-depleted transplantation in children. Overall study results and limits: Reported findings indicate that, about two months after transplant, alpha-beta T cells came from several hundred expanded clones, which were derived from non-depleted graft cells.

Unique molecular identifiers were used to barcode this TCRbeta library. TCRdb re-called the PCR reads with MiXCR, one entry per CDR3 protein. The sample has roughly 300,000 distinct CDR3 sequences, 11% seen once. This clonotype was counted a few times. Its matching antigen is unknown. The clonotype was recovered from a male patient between 2 and 10 years old who had a stem cell transplant for chronic granulomatous disease, so the T cells may come from the graft donor. Sequencing was performed on peripheral blood, taken 180 days after TCRalphabeta/CD19-depleted stem cell transplant.

The CDR3 DNA reads TGTGCCAGCAGCTCAGGACTAAGCTCCTACAATGAGCAGTTCTTC. Protein product: CASSSGLSSYNEQFF. The genes are TRBV7-9 and TRBJ2-1; D may be TRBD2 (6 bases). Trimming left V 4 bases short and J 0 bases short, with 10 bases between. The CDR3 contains 15 residues. Germline values: CDR1 SEHNR, CDR2 FQNEAQ (reference sequence).